This paragraph covers one T cell receptor (beta chain) sequence. As handled by the study authors: Reference gene primer amplification gave nucleated cell count estimates. The table came from immunoSEQ multiplex PCR; TCRdb's copy has only in-frame clones and leaves some out. For V, J and clone size, that table is used; D and trimming come from the DNA. The sample has 200,000 to 300,000 clones; 85% to 90% are singletons. This entry belongs to a study of blood T cell repertoires in COVID-19. Across the study: The United States, Italy and Spain supplied acute and convalescent COVID-19 samples. T cells, B-cell-depleted T cells, or PBMCs supplied cDNA or gDNA.

Sequenced sample: peripheral blood. This sequence was found in a woman in her forties with acute or convalescent COVID-19.

The CDR3 DNA sequence: TGTGCCACCAGCAGATCATCCGACAGGGGAGGCACTGAAGCTTTCTTT. Translating it yields CATSRSSDRGGTEAFF. V usage is TRBV15 and J usage is TRBJ1-1; 8 bases align to TRBD1. Germline-derived CDR1 and CDR2 are LNHNV and YYDKDF (reference sequence). This CDR3 region has 16 residues. The V and J ends lost 2 bases and 4 bases, in that order; junction bases with no gene match: 9.